The text below deals with one TCR beta chain. This entry belongs to a study of blood T cell repertoires in COVID-19. On the study more broadly: The study drew acute and convalescent COVID-19 samples from the United States, Italy and Spain. Nucleic acid was either cDNA or gDNA, and it came from T cells, B-cell-depleted T cells, or PBMCs.

Original analysis: Estimated nucleated cell counts came from reference gene primer amplification. The data were produced by immunoSEQ multiplex PCR, yet TCRdb's version contains in-frame clones alone and is incomplete. V, J and clone size reflect that table, while D and trimming were determined from the DNA. Here the sample spans roughly 100,000 clones, around nine tenths being singletons. The V gene's germline CDR1 is SGHRS and CDR2 YFSETQ. V lost 0 bases, J lost 2 bases, and 6 bases stayed unmatched. There are 16 residues in the CDR3. The origin of this receptor is a man aged 45 to 65 with active or convalescent COVID-19. The chain carries TRBV5-1 and TRBJ2-3, with 7 bases identical to TRBD2. Sequencing was done on a sample of peripheral blood. This chain's CDR3 is CASSLAAGELTDTQYF. In DNA form, the CDR3 reads TGCGCCAGCAGCTTGGCGGCGGGGGAGCTCACAGATACGCAGTATTTT.